This paragraph covers one T cell receptor (beta chain) sequence. Trimming took 3 bases from V and 6 from J, leaving 7 bases between them. The CDR3 totals 12 residues. CDR1 SGHNT and CDR2 YENEEA come from the germline V gene. These data originate in a study of shared clonotypes between healthy human individuals. On the study more broadly: Three CD4 naive, three CD4 memory, two CD8 naive and one CD8 memory plate were used per donor.

Sorted-subset replicate PCRs used roughly 210 ng of genomic DNA. This amount corresponded to approximately 30,000 T cell genomes. Using immunoSEQ multiplex PCR, the repertoire was profiled, and TCRdb retains in-frame clones only, with some absent. The table shows about 2.4 million clones, with 80% to 95% occurring only once. The sequenced sample was naive CD4+ T cells from PBMCs. Subset: CD45RA+ positively selected. The chain couples TRBV11-3 to TRBJ2-3; D unresolved. The receptor was isolated from a man aged 18 to 35 in good health. Some clones in this sample may be carry-over from other donors' samples. CDR3 DNA sequence: TGTGCCAGCAGCTTCCCTGATGATACGCAGTATTTT. Amino acid sequence: CASSFPDDTQYF.